Listed below are T cell receptor beta chains from one sample, sequenced in a study of T cells in tumors after PD-1 blockade. The method was immunoSEQ multiplex PCR; TCRdb's version includes in-frame clones alone and lacks a portion of them. The sample has some 48,000 clones; about four fifths are singletons. Material: PBMCs, obtained before anti-PD-1 treatment. The receptors derive from a human donor with basal cell carcinoma. CDR3s include the opening cysteine and the closing phenylalanine or tryptophan. A D gene is named only where the DNA matches it firmly. A clone size is listed for some rows: how often the clone was seen (once, few, many), or a class if it is expanded.

D gene,V gene,J gene,clone size,CDR3 protein,CDR3 DNA
TRBD1,TRBV19,TRBJ1-4,.,CASSRAAARGLEKLFF,TGTGCCAGTAGTAGGGCGGCGGCCAGGGGGCTGGAAAAACTGTTTTTT
.,TRBV28,TRBJ2-3,once,CASTRQPSTDTQYF,TGTGCCAGCACCAGGCAGCCGTCCACAGATACGCAGTATTTT
.,TRBV10-3,TRBJ2-7,.,CAISESWTVSCEQYF,TGTGCCATCAGTGAGTCCTGGACGGTTTCCTGCGAGCAGTACTTC
TRBD2,TRBV5-1,TRBJ2-7,.,CASSRTSGSSYSHEQYF,TGCGCCAGCAGCAGGACTAGCGGGAGTTCATATAGCCACGAGCAGTACTTC
.,TRBV2,TRBJ2-1,once,CASSEALQGTDQFF,TGTGCCAGCAGTGAAGCGCTTCAGGGGACTGACCAGTTCTTC
.,TRBV3-1/TRBV3-2,TRBJ1-4,few,CASSHLNEKLFF,TGTGCCAGCAGTCACCTTAATGAAAAACTGTTTTTT
TRBD2,TRBV19,TRBJ2-1,.,CASSPGLEYEQFF,TGTGCCAGTTCCCCGGGACTAGAATATGAGCAGTTCTTC
.,TRBV27,TRBJ2-6,.,CASSLIQGHSGANVLTF,TGTGCCAGCAGTTTAATTCAGGGACACTCTGGGGCCAACGTCCTGACTTTC
TRBD1,TRBV14,TRBJ2-7,.,CASSQGRTGKFDF,TGTGCCAGCAGCCAAGGACGGACAGGGAAGTTTGACTTC
.,TRBV5-4,TRBJ2-7,.,CASSLVGSPLQYF,TGTGCCAGCAGCTTGGTCGGCTCCCCCCTTCAGTACTTC
.,TRBV7-2,TRBJ2-2,few,CASSQGGITDTGELFF,TGTGCCAGCAGTCAGGGAGGCATCACGGACACCGGGGAGCTGTTTTTT
.,TRBV5-1,TRBJ1-1,.,CASSFGGNTEAFF,TGCGCCAGCAGCTTTGGGGGGAACACTGAAGCTTTCTTT
TRBD1,TRBV6-5,TRBJ1-5,.,CASRDRPRQPQHF,TGTGCCAGCAGGGACAGGCCTCGCCAGCCCCAGCATTTT
.,TRBV9,TRBJ2-3,.,CASSEEGRTDTQYF,TGTGCCAGCAGCGAGGAGGGGCGCACAGATACGCAGTATTTT
TRBD2,TRBV7-6,TRBJ2-2,.,CASSLALGREGIGELFF,TGTGCCAGCAGCTTAGCGCTAGGACGGGAGGGGATCGGGGAGCTGTTTTTT